This is a list of T cell receptor beta chains from one sample in a study of Ad26.COV2.S vaccination and SARS-CoV-2 variants. Produced via immunoSEQ multiplex PCR; TCRdb's table is partial and in-frame only. The sample consists of about 470,000 clones, roughly 88% of them appearing once. Sequences were derived from peripheral blood, sampled in a trial of Ad26.COV2.S vaccine versus placebo. Source of these receptors: a person aged 18-60 years who received the Ad26.COV2.S COVID-19 vaccine or a placebo. Both conserved end residues are part of each CDR3. The D gene is left open where the match is weak. Only some rows state a clone size, as once, few, many or a class for expanded clones.

abundance	j_gene	v_gene	d_gene	CDR3aa	CDR3nt
-	TRBJ2-3	TRBV2	-	CASSSQGTPLGTDTQYF	TGTGCCAGCAGTAGTCAGGGGACCCCCCTAGGCACAGATACGCAGTATTTT
-	TRBJ2-5	TRBV11-2	-	CASSLGQETQYF	TGTGCCAGCAGCTTAGGCCAAGAGACCCAGTACTTC
-	TRBJ2-7	TRBV4-3	-	CASSQDSGPYYEQYF	TGCGCCAGCAGCCAAGACTCGGGCCCCTATTACGAGCAGTACTTC
-	TRBJ2-2	TRBV28	-	CASSSPGSGTGELFF	TGTGCCAGCAGTTCCCCAGGGTCGGGCACCGGGGAGCTGTTTTTT
-	TRBJ1-4	TRBV5-6	-	CASSLEAGEKLFF	TGTGCCAGCAGCTTGGAGGCTGGTGAAAAACTGTTTTTT
once	TRBJ1-2	TRBV21-1	-	CASSKARTRRADYGYTF	TGTGCCAGCAGCAAAGCTCGCACCCGCAGGGCCGACTATGGCTACACCTTC
-	TRBJ2-7	TRBV7-2	TRBD2	CASSIRGLVLTYEQYF	TGTGCCAGCAGCATAAGAGGACTAGTCCTTACCTACGAGCAGTACTTC
-	TRBJ2-5	TRBV29-1	-	CSVEAQGVETQYF	TGCAGCGTTGAAGCTCAGGGTGTGGAGACCCAGTACTTC
-	TRBJ2-3	TRBV9	-	CASSVASGPTDTQYF	TGTGCCAGCAGCGTAGCGTCGGGACCCACAGATACGCAGTATTTT
once	TRBJ2-3	TRBV27	-	CASAPWEGETDTQYF	TGTGCCAGCGCCCCCTGGGAGGGGGAGACAGATACGCAGTATTTT
-	TRBJ2-7	TRBV25-1	TRBD1	CASSELRDSEYEQYF	TGTGCCAGCAGTGAATTGAGGGACAGCGAATACGAGCAGTACTTC
-	TRBJ2-1	TRBV18	-	CASSPLDRYNEQFF	TGTGCCAGCTCACCACTCGACAGATACAATGAGCAGTTCTTC
-	TRBJ2-4	TRBV7-2	TRBD1	CASSLEGDRRRAKNIQYF	TGTGCCAGCAGCTTAGAGGGGGACAGACGGAGAGCCAAAAACATTCAGTACTTC
-	TRBJ2-1	TRBV11-3	-	CASSLGSSEQFF	TGTGCCAGCAGCTTAGGTAGCAGTGAGCAGTTCTTC
-	TRBJ2-3	TRBV7-2	-	CASSLERPGGTDTQYF	TGTGCCAGCAGCTTAGAGCGACCGGGAGGCACAGATACGCAGTATTTT
-	TRBJ2-2	TRBV28	-	CASSSLRDWLANTGELFF	TGTGCCAGCAGCTCCCTCCGGGACTGGCTCGCGAACACCGGGGAGCTGTTTTTT
-	TRBJ2-3	TRBV3-1/TRBV3-2	TRBD2	CASSPTSGKSTDTQYF	TGTGCCAGCAGCCCTACTAGCGGGAAAAGCACAGATACGCAGTATTTT
-	TRBJ2-2	TRBV7-8	TRBD2	CASSPSGLAVTGELFF	TGTGCCAGCAGCCCCTCCGGCCTAGCGGTGACCGGGGAGCTGTTTTTT
-	TRBJ2-1	TRBV6-5	-	CASSYFTEQFF	TGTGCCAGCAGTTACTTTACTGAGCAGTTCTTC
once	TRBJ2-3	TRBV7-2	-	CASNLGLVSTDTQYF	TGTGCCAGCAACCTAGGTTTAGTAAGCACAGATACGCAGTATTTT
-	TRBJ1-3	TRBV18	-	CASSPDPRQLVSGNTIYF	TGTGCCAGCTCACCAGATCCAAGACAGTTAGTCTCTGGAAACACCATATATTTT
-	TRBJ2-7	TRBV5-4	TRBD1	CASSAGTGHYEQYF	TGTGCCAGCAGCGCCGGGACAGGGCACTACGAGCAGTACTTC
-	TRBJ1-4	TRBV5-1	TRBD1	CASSTTGGEEKLFF	TGCGCCAGCAGCACCACAGGGGGGGAGGAAAAACTGTTTTTT
-	TRBJ2-7	TRBV14	-	CASNYRQRSYEQYF	TGTGCCAGCAACTATCGTCAGCGGAGCTACGAGCAGTACTTC
-	TRBJ2-7	TRBV2	TRBD2	CASSATSGFYEQYF	TGTGCCAGCAGTGCGACTAGCGGATTTTACGAGCAGTACTTC
once	TRBJ2-2	TRBV11-3	TRBD2	CASSLLTSSGAGELFF	TGTGCCAGCAGCTTACTGACTAGCTCGGGAGCCGGGGAGCTGTTTTTT
-	TRBJ2-5	TRBV28	TRBD2	CASSPGLAETQYF	TGTGCCAGCAGCCCCGGACTAGCAGAGACCCAGTACTTC
-	TRBJ2-5	TRBV29-1	-	CSVVWGRETQYF	TGCAGCGTTGTGTGGGGTCGGGAGACCCAGTACTTC
-	TRBJ2-2	TRBV7-3	TRBD1	CASSRDRVGTGELFF	TGTGCCAGCAGCAGGGACAGGGTAGGGACCGGGGAGCTGTTTTTT
-	TRBJ2-1	TRBV28	TRBD2	CASSLRTSGSIDNEQFF	TGTGCCAGCAGTCTCCGGACTAGCGGGAGTATTGATAATGAGCAGTTCTTC
-	TRBJ2-7	TRBV27	-	CASSLSPTPSYEQYF	TGTGCCAGCAGTTTATCGCCAACCCCCTCCTACGAGCAGTACTTC
-	TRBJ1-5	TRBV4-1	-	CASSQDWRQGYQPQHF	TGCGCCAGCAGCCAAGATTGGAGGCAGGGCTATCAGCCCCAGCATTTT
few	TRBJ1-2	TRBV6-2/TRBV6-3	TRBD1	CASSPQGIYGYTF	TGTGCCAGCAGTCCACAGGGGATCTATGGCTACACCTTC
-	TRBJ2-3	TRBV6-5	TRBD1	CASSYSNRGPTDTQYF	TGTGCCAGCAGTTACTCGAACAGGGGTCCGACAGATACGCAGTATTTT
-	TRBJ2-5	TRBV18	TRBD2	CASSPPTSGRWETQYF	TGTGCCAGCTCACCACCAACTAGCGGGAGGTGGGAGACCCAGTACTTC
-	TRBJ1-4	TRBV29-1	TRBD1	CSVVYRGQPNEKLFF	TGCAGCGTTGTCTACAGGGGGCAACCTAATGAAAAACTGTTTTTT
-	TRBJ2-7	TRBV7-9	-	CASREYSSGEQYF	TGTGCCAGCAGAGAGTATTCGTCGGGGGAGCAGTACTTC
-	TRBJ1-6	TRBV12-3/TRBV12-4	-	CASTSNNSPLHF	TGTGCCAGCACGAGTAATAATTCACCCCTCCACTTT
-	TRBJ2-1	TRBV27	-	CASSLSQGESYNEQFF	TGTGCCAGCAGTTTGAGCCAGGGAGAATCCTACAATGAGCAGTTCTTC
-	TRBJ2-7	TRBV27	TRBD2	CASSLYRTSYEQYF	TGTGCCAGCAGTTTATATAGGACTAGCTACGAGCAGTACTTC
-	TRBJ2-7	TRBV6-6	TRBD1	CASSYSRDRGGEQYF	TGTGCCAGCAGTTACTCTCGGGACAGGGGTGGAGAGCAGTACTTC
-	TRBJ2-7	TRBV7-9	TRBD2	CASSGRRTSVGYEQYF	TGTGCCAGCAGCGGGAGGAGGACTAGCGTGGGCTACGAGCAGTACTTC
-	TRBJ2-5	TRBV11-2	TRBD2	CASSLFGLAEETQYF	TGTGCCAGCAGCTTGTTCGGGCTAGCGGAAGAGACCCAGTACTTC
-	TRBJ1-6	TRBV3-1/TRBV3-2	-	CASSQTRSSFNSPLHF	TGTGCCAGCAGCCAAACGAGGTCTTCATTTAATTCACCCCTCCACTTT
-	TRBJ1-6	TRBV28	TRBD1	CASRVGQAISPLHF	TGTGCCAGCAGAGTGGGACAGGCGATTTCACCCCTCCACTTT
-	TRBJ2-5	TRBV27	-	CASSLSGRLNWGQETQYF	TGTGCCAGCAGTTTATCCGGCCGATTGAATTGGGGGCAAGAGACCCAGTACTTC
-	TRBJ1-1	TRBV14	-	CASSQLICCIGRTEAFF	TGTGCCAGCAGCCAACTAATTTGTTGTATTGGGCGGACTGAAGCTTTCTTT
-	TRBJ1-2	TRBV9	-	CASSFSAGDYGYTF	TGTGCCAGCAGCTTCTCGGCGGGGGACTATGGCTACACCTTC
-	TRBJ2-2	TRBV7-2	TRBD2	CASSPGLAGAGELFF	TGTGCCAGCAGTCCAGGACTAGCGGGAGCCGGGGAGCTGTTTTTT
-	TRBJ2-2	TRBV10-3	TRBD2	CALKIGASGRTGNTGELFF	TGTGCCCTCAAAATAGGGGCTAGCGGGAGAACCGGGAACACCGGGGAGCTGTTTTTT
once	TRBJ1-2	TRBV7-9	-	CASSFSGAVNYGYTF	TGTGCCAGCAGCTTTTCAGGGGCTGTTAACTATGGCTACACCTTC
-	TRBJ2-7	TRBV7-2	TRBD1	CASSPGTGPRYEQYF	TGTGCCAGCAGCCCGGGGACAGGGCCCCGCTACGAGCAGTACTTC
-	TRBJ2-5	TRBV2	-	CASSRAERETQYF	TGTGCCAGCAGCCGAGCGGAGCGGGAGACCCAGTACTTC